Shown below are 16 T cell receptor beta chains from a single sample sequenced in a study of T cells in localized non-small cell lung cancer. TCRdb keeps only in-frame clones here, not all; method: immunoSEQ multiplex PCR. This table holds some 64,000 clones, 85% to 90% found once. The input for sequencing was peripheral blood, taken before any cancer treatment. The origin of the receptors is a woman between 40 and 69 years old with stage I lung adenocarcinoma.

This clone was seen a handful of times. The chain carries TRBV7-9 and TRBJ2-7; no clear D. With 4 bases removed from V and 2 bases from J, the gap between germline ends came to 9 bases. There are 13 residues in the CDR3. CDR1 is SEHNR and CDR2 is FQNEAQ in the germline V gene (reference sequence). The CDR3 nucleotides read TGTGCCAGCAGCTCCCGACAACCCTACGAGCAGTACTTC. Encoded protein: CASSSRQPYEQYF.

The rearrangement uses TRBV29-1 and TRBJ1-2, with D possibly TRBD1 on 5 matching bases. Germline-derived CDR1 and CDR2 are SQVTM and ANQGSEA. V was pared by 4 bases and J by 6 bases, with 12 bases between. The CDR3 covers 12 residues. Written as DNA, the CDR3 is TGCAGCGTTGTGGGCAGGGAGAATGGCTACACCTTC. Translating gives CSVVGRENGYTF.

J is TRBJ2-3 and V is TRBV6-6; TRBD1 aligns across 7 bases. V trimming: 6 bases; J trimming: 3 bases; junction bases outside the gene matches: 3. In germline, CDR1 is MNHNY, CDR2 SVGAGI (reference sequence). The CDR3 runs 13 residues. CDR3 sequence reads: CASRDRTTDTQYF. In DNA form, the CDR3 reads TGTGCCAGCAGGGACAGGACGACAGATACGCAGTATTTT.

In this sample, this clone turned up a few times. This sequence joins TRBV6-6 and TRBJ1-5; perhaps TRBD1 as D (6 bases). The CDR3 runs 15 residues. Trimming removed 0 bases from V and 4 bases from J, with 10 bases in between. The V gene's germline CDR1 is MNHNY and CDR2 SVGAGI (reference sequence). Written as DNA, the CDR3 is TGTGCCAGCAGTTACTCGGGTCAGGGGAATCAGCCCCAGCATTTT. It encodes CASSYSGQGNQPQHF.

This chain connects TRBV18 to TRBJ2-6, with 10 bases fitting TRBD1. The length of the CDR3 is 18 residues. Germline V lookup: CDR1 KGHSH, CDR2 LQKENI. Germline trimming cut 1 base from V and 0 bases from J; bases unmatched to any gene: 3. The CDR3 DNA reads as TGTGCCAGCTCACCACTTAGACAGGGGGCCTCTGGGGCCAACGTCCTGACTTTC. Its protein is CASSPLRQGASGANVLTF.

V and J are TRBV30 and TRBJ1-4; unclear D gene. The germline V gene encodes CDR1 GTSNPN and CDR2 SVGIG (reference sequence). Trimming removed 2 bases at V and 0 bases at J, with 7 bases between. The CDR3 extends over 14 amino acids. The CDR3 DNA sequence: TGTGCCTGGAGTTACAGATCAACTAATGAAAAACTGTTTTTT. Translated: CAWSYRSTNEKLFF.

V gene TRBV5-1 combines with J gene TRBJ2-1; 16 nucleotides line up with TRBD2. The CDR3 is 18 residues long. Losses at the gene ends were 4 bases for V and 10 bases for J; bases not matched to a gene: 14. Germline lookup yields CDR1 SGHRS and CDR2 YFSETQ. For the CDR3, the DNA is TGCGCCAGCAGCCATACGGATTCCGGGACTAGCGGGAGGGGGGAGCAGTTCTTC. It specifies CASSHTDSGTSGRGEQFF.

This chain uses TRBV18 with TRBJ1-2; D not certain. Germline V gives CDR1 KGHSH, CDR2 LQKENI. The CDR3 has 13 residues. With 2 bases removed from V and 5 bases from J, the gap between germline ends came to 9 bases. CDR3 residues: CASSPGQEYGYTF. The CDR3 DNA reads as TGTGCCAGCTCACCAGGGCAGGAGTATGGCTACACCTTC.

The gene calls are TRBV28 and TRBJ1-4; no definite D call. This CDR3 region has 11 residues. V shed 8 bases and J shed 6 bases, with 7 bases lying between them. Germline lookup yields CDR1 MDHEN and CDR2 SYDVKM. The CDR3 spells CASYSDEKLFF. The CDR3 DNA sequence: TGTGCCAGCTACTCGGATGAAAAACTGTTTTTT.

The chain carries TRBV10-3 and TRBJ2-7; possibly TRBD1 for D (6 bases). The CDR3 is 14 amino acids. V gave up 6 bases and J gave up 5 bases, with 17 bases separating them. Germline V lookup: CDR1 ENHRY, CDR2 SYGVKD. CDR3 sequence: CAIRATGTIHEQYF. CDR3 nucleotides: TGTGCCATCAGGGCCACCGGGACAATCCACGAGCAGTACTTC.

This rearrangement joins TRBV6-1 to TRBJ2-3, with D perhaps matching TRBD2 (5 bases). Germline values: CDR1 MNHNS, CDR2 SASEGT. Deletions cut 1 base from V and 3 bases from J, with 11 bases between. The CDR3 loop spans 15 amino acids. The CDR3 reads CASSEERGRTDTQYF. CDR3 nucleotide sequence: TGTGCCAGCAGTGAAGAACGGGGTAGAACAGATACGCAGTATTTT.

The V call is TRBV11-2, the J call TRBJ2-7; D not resolved. Germline V gives CDR1 SGHAT, CDR2 FQNNGV. With 1 base removed from V and 4 bases from J, the gap between germline ends came to 8 bases. This CDR3 spans 13 amino acids. CDR3 sequence reads: CASSLGSFYEQYF. Written as DNA, the CDR3 is TGTGCCAGCAGCTTAGGGAGCTTTTACGAGCAGTACTTC. The full variable domain, with the rest looked up from reference TRBV11-2 and TRBJ2-7, is EAGVAQSPRYKIIEKRQSVAFWCNPISGHATLYWYQQILGQGPKLLIQFQNNGVVDDSQLPKDRFSAERLKGVDSTLKIQPAKLEDSAVYLCASSLGSFYEQYFGPGTRLTVT.

The rearrangement joins TRBV5-1 to TRBJ2-5, with D unclear. The CDR3 consists of 14 residues. Germline V gene lookup returns CDR1 SGHRS and CDR2 YFSETQ. V was trimmed by 0 bases and J by 2 bases, leaving 8 bases between them. DNA of the CDR3: TGCGCCAGCAGCTTGGATTTCGGACAAGAGACCCAGTACTTC. Residues: CASSLDFGQETQYF.

This clone was detected a few times. The CDR3 bases are TGCAGTGCTAACGGGGCTCGGGGAGCTTTCTTT. Translated: CSANGARGAFF. This chain connects TRBV20-1 to TRBJ1-1, with D possibly TRBD1 on 5 matching bases. V was clipped by 4 bases and J by 10 bases, with 13 bases between them. The CDR3 contains 11 residues. CDR1 is DFQATT and CDR2 is SNEGSKA in the germline V gene (reference sequence).

CDR3 loop: CASSYSAGGGGNIQYF. CDR3 sequence (DNA): TGTGCCAGCAGTTACTCAGCCGGGGGAGGAGGTAACATTCAGTACTTC. The rearrangement links TRBV6-5 to TRBJ2-4, with D perhaps TRBD2 (6 bases). Germline assignment: CDR1 MNHEY and CDR2 SVGAGI. This CDR3 spans 16 amino acids. V was trimmed by 0 bases and J by 7 bases, leaving 16 bases between them.

The gene calls are TRBV18 and TRBJ2-5; 10 positions match TRBD1. Germline V gene sequence: CDR1 KGHSH, CDR2 LQKENI. There are 16 residues in the CDR3. The V segment lost 0 bases and the J segment 3 bases; nucleotides outside the gene matches: 4. Written as DNA, the CDR3 is TGTGCCAGCTCACCACCGGGACAGGGGTCTAAAGAGACCCAGTACTTC. It specifies CASSPPGQGSKETQYF.